The clone carrying this TCR beta chain was detected only a few times. The antigen is not known. Donors were Caucasian adults residing in Nashville, Tennessee, USA. Looked up from germline, CDR1 is ENHRY and CDR2 is SYGVKD. This CDR3 contains 17 residues. V was clipped by 0 bases and J by 2 bases, with 15 bases between them. These data originate in a study of shared clonotypes between healthy human individuals. Points from the study as a whole: Estimated clonotype richness was generally higher in naive than memory subsets. Large depth notwithstanding, sorted-subset sequencing proved incomplete by rarefaction.

The sorted-subset replicate PCRs were given about 200 ng DNA, which is tens of thousands of T cell genomes. Method: immunoSEQ multiplex PCR; TCRdb's copy keeps in-frame clones and lacks some. The sample consists of some 1 million clones, 65% to 75% of them appearing once. What was sequenced was memory CD4+ T cells sorted from blood. The subset is: CD45RA-negative fraction. This receptor was identified in a man younger than 35 in good health. The chain is built from TRBV10-3 and TRBJ2-3, with a possible D match to TRBD2 (5 bases). DNA for the CDR3: TGTGCCATCAGTGAGTCGAAACGAAGCGGCAACACAGATACGCAGTATTTT. Protein sequence: CAISESKRSGNTDTQYF.